One and the same sample provided the 24 T cell receptor beta chains below, sequenced in a study of cytomegalovirus exposure and HLA in healthy donors. 13 Jbeta primers and 60 Vbeta primers were used for the PCR. Generated by immunoSEQ multiplex PCR, the TCRdb table keeps only in-frame clones and is missing some. The sample holds under 200,000 clones, 86% seen once. Sample: PBMCs. Every receptor here comes from a woman aged 25 to 39 in good health and CMV-seronegative.

CDR3 bases: TGTGCCAGCAAATGGACAGGGTTGAACACTGAAGCTTTCTTT. It yields the protein CASKWTGLNTEAFF. The chain combines TRBV6-1 with TRBJ1-1; 8 bases map to TRBD1. The CDR3 spans 14 residues. Germline V gene data show CDR1 as MNHNS and CDR2 as SASEGT. V gave up 7 bases and J gave up 0 bases; unmatched junction bases: 4.

The gene calls are TRBV2 and TRBJ2-7; 9 bases align to TRBD2. The length of the CDR3 is 15 residues. Germline CDR1 is SNHLY and CDR2 is FYNNEI. V lost 6 bases, J lost 0 bases, and 6 bases stayed unmatched. CDR3 sequence (DNA): TGTGCCAGCAGGGAGACTAGCGGTAACTCCTACGAGCAGTACTTC. It encodes CASRETSGNSYEQYF.

CDR3 in amino acids: CASSSPRGGSYEQYF. DNA for the CDR3: TGTGCCAGCAGTTCCCCGAGGGGGGGATCCTACGAGCAGTACTTC. This sequence joins TRBV28 and TRBJ2-7; perhaps TRBD2 as D (7 bases). The V gene lost 4 bases and the J gene lost 1 base, with 14 bases spanning the gap. The CDR3 contains 15 residues. Germline loops: CDR1 MDHEN, CDR2 SYDVKM.

This sequence joins TRBV6-1 and TRBJ1-1, with 8 bases that match TRBD1. This CDR3 comprises 14 residues. V trimming: 6 bases; J trimming: 3 bases; junction bases outside the gene matches: 6. CDR1 MNHNS and CDR2 SASEGT come from the germline V gene. As DNA, the CDR3 is TGTGCCAGCAGCCTAACACAGGGGGACACTGAAGCTTTCTTT. Translating gives CASSLTQGDTEAFF.

V usage is TRBV7-9 and J usage is TRBJ2-1; 14 bases are shared with TRBD2. Per the germline V gene, CDR1 is SEHNR and CDR2 is FQNEAQ (reference sequence). This CDR3 region has 15 residues. Trimming removed 4 bases from V and 6 bases from J; junction bases left unmatched: 2. The CDR3 sequence: CASSWGLAGANEQFF. The CDR3 DNA is TGTGCCAGCAGCTGGGGACTAGCGGGAGCCAATGAGCAGTTCTTC.

This clone has only one observation. This chain uses TRBV7-9 with TRBJ1-3, with D possibly being TRBD1 (6 bases). The length of the CDR3 is 14 residues. The germline gives CDR1 SEHNR, CDR2 FQNEAQ (reference sequence). Trimming cost V 5 bases and J 0 bases, with 8 bases left between them. The CDR3 coding sequence is TGTGCCAGCAGCGCAGGGGTCTCTGGAAACACCATATATTTT. Protein: CASSAGVSGNTIYF.

This chain uses TRBV23-1 with TRBJ2-7; weak D call: TRBD2 (5 bases). TRBV23-1 is given ORF status, its function remaining uncertain. The ends were cut back, 3 bases at V and 3 bases at J, with 12 bases in the middle. This CDR3 region has 14 residues. The CDR3 sequence is CASSQTGKDYEQYF. CDR3 in DNA: TGCGCCAGCAGTCAGACGGGAAAGGACTACGAGCAGTACTTC.

CDR3 in amino acids: CASSLTAGGNQPQHF. CDR3 DNA sequence: TGTGCCAGCAGTTTAACGGCGGGGGGGAATCAGCCCCAGCATTTT. The V call is TRBV28, the J call TRBJ1-5, with TRBD1 as a possible D gene (5 bases). The ends were cut back, 2 bases at V and 4 bases at J, with 12 bases in the middle. The CDR3 covers 15 residues. Germline CDR1 MDHEN, CDR2 SYDVKM. The entire variable domain, with the rest obtained from reference TRBV28 and TRBJ1-5, is as follows: DVKVTQSSRYLVKRTGEKVFLECVQDMDHENMFWYRQDPGLGLRLIYFSYDVKMKEKGDIPEGYSVSREKKERFSLILESASTNQTSMYLCASSLTAGGNQPQHFGDGTRLSIL.

The chain joins TRBV9 to TRBJ2-5; no firm D call. This CDR3 is built from 15 residues. Germline V gene lookup returns CDR1 SGDLS and CDR2 YYNGEE. The V gene lost 3 bases and the J gene lost 5 bases, with 17 bases spanning the gap. CDR3 DNA: TGTGCCAGCAGCGCCGGAAACGCGGTAGAGGAGACCCAGTACTTC. Encoded protein: CASSAGNAVEETQYF.

V is TRBV18 and J is TRBJ1-1; possible D gene TRBD1, 6 bases. Germline assignment: CDR1 KGHSH and CDR2 LQKENI. The CDR3 covers 13 residues. Trimming shortened V by 6 bases and J by 4 bases, and 12 bases separated the two germline ends. CDR3 nucleotide sequence: TGTGCCAGCTCCCTCGGACAGAGCACTGAAGCTTTCTTT. This gives the protein CASSLGQSTEAFF.

V is TRBV28 and J is TRBJ2-5, with 10 positions matching TRBD2. Germline CDR1 is MDHEN and CDR2 is SYDVKM. Trimming took 6 bases from V and 0 from J; bases not matched to a gene: 7. The CDR3 loop spans 16 amino acids. As DNA, the CDR3 is TGTGCCAGCAGCTCCCCACTAGCGGGGAACCAAGAGACCCAGTACTTC. It yields the protein CASSSPLAGNQETQYF.

DNA of the CDR3: TGTGCCAGCAGTCCCCCGAGCACAGATACGCAGTATTTT. It is translated as CASSPPSTDTQYF. The chain uses TRBV28 and TRBJ2-3, with D hard to call. Germline values: CDR1 MDHEN, CDR2 SYDVKM. Trimming shortened V by 5 bases and J by 0 bases, and 6 bases separated the two germline ends. CDR3 length: 13 residues.

This chain connects TRBV27 to TRBJ2-7; TRBD2 aligns across 7 bases. Germline V CDR1 and CDR2: MNHEY, SMNVEV (reference sequence). This CDR3 comprises 15 residues. V gave up 7 bases and J gave up 4 bases; unmatched junction bases: 13. CDR3 in amino acids: CASKPSLASLYEQYF. CDR3 coding DNA: TGTGCCAGCAAACCTTCACTAGCGAGTCTATACGAGCAGTACTTC.

The chain recombines TRBV5-1 with TRBJ2-5; the match to TRBD2 covers 9 bases. The better agreement between TRBJ2-7 and the DNA end casts doubt on the J call. Germline-derived CDR1 and CDR2 are SGHRS and YFSETQ. This CDR3 contains 14 residues. This chain's CDR3 is CASSSLAGRGEQYF. CDR3 nucleotide sequence: TGCGCCAGCAGCTCCCTAGCGGGAAGAGGCGAGCAGTACTTC.

The V call is TRBV11-1, the J call TRBJ1-1; D not certain. V shed 3 bases and J shed 3 bases, with 11 bases lying between them. The germline CDR1 and CDR2 sequences are SGHAT and FQDESV (reference sequence). The CDR3 length is 14 residues. In nucleotides, the CDR3 is TGTGCCAGCAGCTTGATTCACGAGGACACTGAAGCTTTCTTT. It codes for CASSLIHEDTEAFF.

J is TRBJ1-2 and V is TRBV27, with TRBD1 matching over 7 bases. Germline values: CDR1 MNHEY, CDR2 SMNVEV (reference sequence). This CDR3 comprises 16 residues. V lost 5 bases, J lost 8 bases, and 17 bases stayed unmatched. This CDR3 reads CASSPSTGTDGDGYTF. The CDR3 DNA sequence: TGTGCCAGCAGTCCGTCCACCGGGACAGATGGTGACGGCTACACCTTC.

This clone was observed once. The V gene is TRBV27, the J gene TRBJ2-7, with 12 bases matching TRBD2. The CDR3 runs 17 residues. Germline CDR1 and CDR2: MNHEY and SMNVEV (reference sequence). V lost 6 bases, J lost 0 bases, and 9 bases stayed unmatched. CDR3 protein: CASRPPLAGGFSYEQYF. The CDR3 bases are TGTGCCAGCAGGCCCCCTCTAGCGGGGGGGTTCTCCTACGAGCAGTACTTC.

This clone was recorded only once. The chain carries TRBV9 and TRBJ1-1; unclear D gene. The V gene lost 1 base and the J gene lost 3 bases, with 10 bases spanning the gap. The CDR3 consists of 14 residues. Germline loops: CDR1 SGDLS, CDR2 YYNGEE. The CDR3: CASSVSSRDTEAFF. CDR3 DNA sequence: TGTGCCAGCAGCGTATCGTCCCGGGACACTGAAGCTTTCTTT.

This rearrangement joins TRBV18 to TRBJ1-1, with 9 bases fitting TRBD1. Germline lookup yields CDR1 KGHSH and CDR2 LQKENI. This CDR3 is 14 amino acids long. V shed 5 bases, J shed 3 bases, and the junction held 4 bases outside the gene matches. The CDR3 protein is CASSGQGRDTEAFF. DNA of the CDR3: TGTGCCAGCTCAGGACAGGGGCGTGACACTGAAGCTTTCTTT.

The chain has TRBV5-4 and TRBJ2-7; 11 bases are a match to TRBD2. The CDR3 runs to 16 residues. Germline lookup yields CDR1 SGHNT and CDR2 YYREEE (reference sequence). The V gene end was trimmed by 0 bases and the J gene end by 7 bases; junction bases not matched to a gene: 9. As DNA, the CDR3 is TGTGCCAGCAGCTTGGCCTTTACTAGCGGGAGTTCAGAGCAGTACTTC. It encodes CASSLAFTSGSSEQYF.

This chain connects TRBV15 to TRBJ1-5; tentative D call: TRBD1 (6 bases). V was cut by 1 base and J by 0 bases, with 7 bases left in between. Germline V gene data show CDR1 as LNHNV and CDR2 as YYDKDF (reference sequence). The CDR3 consists of 15 residues. The CDR3 sequence: CATSRAGDSNQPQHF. CDR3 coding DNA: TGTGCCACCAGCAGAGCAGGGGATAGCAATCAGCCCCAGCATTTT. Full variable domain (missing parts from reference TRBV15 and TRBJ1-5): DAMVIQNPRYQVTQFGKPVTLSCSQTLNHNVMYWYQQKSSQAPKLLFHYYDKDFNNEADTPDNFQSRRPNTSFCFLDIRSPGLGDTAMYLCATSRAGDSNQPQHFGDGTRLSIL.

This chain joins TRBV5-6 and TRBJ2-5, with D hard to call. Gene TRBJ2-7 matches the end of the DNA better, so the J call may be wrong. The germline V gene encodes CDR1 SGHDT and CDR2 YYEEEE. The CDR3 totals 14 residues. This chain's CDR3 is CASSLLPPAYEQYF. CDR3 nucleotides: TGTGCCAGCAGCTTGTTACCGCCTGCCTACGAGCAGTACTTC.

V usage is TRBV9 and J usage is TRBJ2-2; 10 nucleotides align to TRBD2. CDR1 is SGDLS, CDR2 YYNGEE, per germline. The V segment lost 1 base and the J segment 4 bases; nucleotides outside the gene matches: 1. This CDR3 is 15 amino acids long. CDR3 DNA: TGTGCCAGCAGCGTAAGCGGGGGGGCCACCGGGGAGCTGTTTTTT. The encoded protein is CASSVSGGATGELFF.

The chain recombines TRBV19 with TRBJ2-2, with a weak D call TRBD2 (6 bases). The ends were cut back, 2 bases at V and 6 bases at J, with 16 bases in the middle. This CDR3 region has 16 residues. Germline CDR1 LNHDA, CDR2 SQIVND (reference sequence). CDR3 amino acids: CASSIFSGTGAGELFF. The CDR3 DNA reads as TGTGCCAGTAGTATATTTTCCGGGACTGGGGCCGGGGAGCTGTTTTTT.